This TCR beta chain was captured in a study of human T cells and chemical hapten exposure. Whole-study context: Patches with 0.01% DPC went on the upper back, and the tests were read at 6 days. General study results and limits: Patch test score rose with PT1 expanded TCR count, significant at thresholds 8, 16 and 32, not 4.

A word on this clonotype: Antigen: not known.

This CDR3 has 17 amino acids. V lost 0 bases and J lost 5, with 19 bases in between. The germline V gene encodes CDR1 MNHEY and CDR2 SVGAGI. Time point described: pre-sensitization, week 0. Treatment defined: therapeutic diphenylcyclopropenone sensitization with weekly scalp DPC. Each CDR3 protein gets one entry after TCRdb re-called the RACE reads with MiXCR. The sample includes fewer than 60,000 distinct CDR3 sequences, approximately 10% of them seen just once. The receptor was isolated from a woman aged 40 to 50 with alopecia areata. Some clones in this sample may be carry-over from other donors' samples. The sequencing used whole blood, collected in connection with sensitization to the hapten diphenylcyclopropenone (DPC). The chain joins TRBV6-5 to TRBJ1-1; tentatively, D is TRBD1 (5 bases). CDR3 loop: CASSYSLPTRVRTEAFF. CDR3 nucleotide sequence: TGTGCCAGCAGTTACTCCCTACCCACCAGGGTACGGACTGAAGCTTTCTTT.